These 5 T cell receptor beta chains came from one sample sequenced in a study of CD8+CD57+ T cells in acquired aplastic anemia. Only patients with CD8+CD57+ cell expansion on flow cytometry were chosen for sequencing. The use of genomic DNA as template underpinned the TCR beta VDJ and CDR3 profiling. A single record per CDR3 protein comes from TCRdb applying MiXCR to the reads. The table has hundreds of thousands of distinct CDR3 sequences, about three fifths seen once. Input material: sorted CD4+, CD8+, or CD8+CD57+ T cells (not recorded which) from PBMCs. The receptors come from a human donor with aplastic anemia.

The CDR3 DNA is TGTGCCAGCAGTTCCACAGAGTTTGGCTACACCTTC. Translation gives CASSSTEFGYTF. The chain recombines TRBV2 with TRBJ1-2; unclear D gene. Per the germline V gene, CDR1 is SNHLY and CDR2 is FYNNEI. The length of the CDR3 is 12 residues. V dropped 5 bases and J dropped 7 bases, with 11 bases sitting between them.

The rearrangement joins TRBV7-9 to TRBJ2-3; D is unresolved. Per germline, CDR1 SEHNR and CDR2 FQNEAQ (reference sequence). The CDR3 covers 14 residues. The V gene lost 2 bases and the J gene lost 8 bases, with 14 bases spanning the gap. The CDR3: CASSLMITAPTQYF. CDR3 sequence (DNA): TGTGCCAGCAGCTTAATGATTACCGCCCCTACGCAGTATTTT. Full variable domain (rest looked up from reference TRBV7-9 and TRBJ2-3): DTGVSQNPRHKITKRGQNVTFRCDPISEHNRLYWYRQTLGQGPEFLTYFQNEAQLEKSRLLSDRFSAERPKGSFSTLEIQRTEQGDSAMYLCASSLMITAPTQYFGPGTRLTVL.

V usage is TRBV2 and J usage is TRBJ2-1; 16 nucleotides match TRBD2. Germline CDR1 SNHLY, CDR2 FYNNEI. The junction had 5 bases not matched to a gene; V was cut back by 4 bases and J by 5 bases. There are 17 residues in the CDR3. The DNA of the CDR3 is TGTGCCAGCAGTGTATCAGGGACTAGCGGGGGGGACAATGAGCAGTTCTTC. Translated, it gives CASSVSGTSGGDNEQFF.

The chain joins TRBV6-6 to TRBJ1-2; D is ambiguous. In germline, CDR1 is MNHNY, CDR2 SVGAGI (reference sequence). V was cut by 3 bases and J by 7 bases, with 12 bases left in between. The CDR3 totals 13 residues. For the CDR3, the DNA is TGTGCCAGCAGTTATCGGCCAGGAGTTGGCTACACCTTC. Amino acids: CASSYRPGVGYTF.

This clonotype has more than one count but fewer than ten. The V call is TRBV2, the J call TRBJ1-6; 9 bases match TRBD1. The CDR3 has 12 residues. In germline, CDR1 is SNHLY, CDR2 FYNNEI. The V gene end was trimmed by 8 bases and the J gene end by 11 bases; junction bases not matched to a gene: 4. CDR3 coding DNA: TGTGCCAGCGGGACAGGGAATGCACCCCTCCACTTT. Protein product: CASGTGNAPLHF. The whole variable domain, remainder taken from reference TRBV2 and TRBJ1-6, is EPEVTQTPSHQVTQMGQEVILRCVPISNHLYFYWYRQILGQKVEFLVSFYNNEISEKSEIFDDQFSVERPDGSNFTLKIRSTKLEDSAMYFCASGTGNAPLHFGNGTRLTVT.